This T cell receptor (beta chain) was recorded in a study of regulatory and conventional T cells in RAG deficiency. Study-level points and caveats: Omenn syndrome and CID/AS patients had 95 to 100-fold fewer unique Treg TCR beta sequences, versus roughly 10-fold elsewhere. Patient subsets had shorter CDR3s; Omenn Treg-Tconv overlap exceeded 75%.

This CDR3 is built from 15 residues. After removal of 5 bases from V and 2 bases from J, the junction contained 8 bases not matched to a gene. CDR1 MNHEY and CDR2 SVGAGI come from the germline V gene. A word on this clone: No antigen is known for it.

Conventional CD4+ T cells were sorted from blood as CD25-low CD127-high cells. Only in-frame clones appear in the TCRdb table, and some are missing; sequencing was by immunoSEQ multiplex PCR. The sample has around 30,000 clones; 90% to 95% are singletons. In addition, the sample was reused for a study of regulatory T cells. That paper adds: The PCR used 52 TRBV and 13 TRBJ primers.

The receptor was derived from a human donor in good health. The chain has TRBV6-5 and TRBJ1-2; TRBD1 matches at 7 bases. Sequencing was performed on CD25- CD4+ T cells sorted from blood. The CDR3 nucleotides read TGTGCCAGCAGTCAGACGACAGGGAAGAACTATGGCTACACCTTC. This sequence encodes CASSQTTGKNYGYTF.